Presented here are 14 T cell receptor delta chains from one specimen sequenced in a study of gamma-delta chains in newborns, infants, children. TCRdb reanalysed the reads via CATT. Counted here are a few thousand delta-chain clones, around 4.5% occurring once; the ten biggest clones make up about 6%. Sequencing was carried out using blood. Receptors originate from a child who was a newborn, infant or young child, either healthy, febrile or measles-vaccinated (not recorded which).

This clone was counted a few times. The CDR3 sequence is CACDTLVLGDTIPDKLIF. CDR3 bases: TGTGCCTGTGACACGCTCGTACTGGGGGATACAATCCCCGATAAACTCATCTTT. The gene calls are TRDV2 and TRDJ1, with 12 positions matching TRDD3. The junction had 11 bases not matched to a gene; V was cut back by 1 base and J by 3 bases. Germline loops: CDR1 GEAIGNYY, CDR2 EKD. The CDR3 contains 18 residues.

By share, this clone ranks as medium-sized. Other DNA sequences in this sample translate to the same CDR3. The rearrangement links TRDV2 to TRDJ1; TRDD3 agrees at 10 bases. The ends lost 3 bases at V and 3 bases at J; junction bases unmatched: 6. Germline loops: CDR1 GEAIGNYY, CDR2 EKD. The CDR3 is made up of 15 amino acids. In DNA form, the CDR3 reads TGTGCCTGTGACGACTTGGGGGATACATCCGATAAACTCATCTTT. Protein: CACDDLGDTSDKLIF.

This clone turned up a few times. This is likely an artifact of a read error, given a far larger clone one base away. This chain connects TRDV2 to TRDJ1, with D perhaps TRDD3 (5 bases). The CDR3 consists of 17 residues. CDR1 and CDR2 from the germline V gene are GEAIGNYY and EKD. In nucleotides, the CDR3 is TGTGCCCGTGACCCCGTCACTGGAATCTCGTACACCGATAAACTCATCTTT. Translating gives CARDPVTGISYTDKLIF.

In its sample, this clone was seen a few times. The chain uses TRDV2 and TRDJ1, with 12 bases matching TRDD3. Trimming cost V 4 bases and J 0 bases; bases outside gene matches: 14. Germline CDR1 reads GEAIGNYY; CDR2 reads EKD. The CDR3 is made up of 19 amino acids. The CDR3 region has the DNA TGTGCCTGTGAGCCTGTACTGGGGGATACAGGGTCGTACACCGATAAACTCATCTTT. Translating it yields CACEPVLGDTGSYTDKLIF.

By share of the sample, this clone is medium-sized. The chain joins TRDV2 to TRDJ3; D is possibly TRDD3 (6 bases). V was clipped by 1 base and J by 0 bases, with 12 bases between them. The CDR3 runs to 18 residues. Germline lookup yields CDR1 GEAIGNYY and CDR2 EKD. The chain's CDR3 is CACDTVGANSWDTRQMFF. CDR3 nucleotide sequence: TGTGCCTGTGACACGGTGGGGGCCAACTCCTGGGACACCCGACAGATGTTTTTC.

This clone has only a few counts. The V and J genes are TRDV2 and TRDJ1; 11 bases are a match to TRDD3. Germline V gene lookup returns CDR1 GEAIGNYY and CDR2 EKD. This CDR3 contains 16 residues. Trimming cost V 6 bases and J 0 bases; bases outside gene matches: 8. The CDR3 spells CACSVLGDRDTDKLIF. CDR3 sequence (DNA): TGTGCCTGTTCAGTACTGGGGGATAGGGACACCGATAAACTCATCTTT.

This clone occurred a few times. This may arise from a read error, as a much more abundant clone is one base away. At the DNA level, this CDR3 is encoded by other sequences in the same sample as well. The V and J genes are TRDV2 and TRDJ1; TRDD3 matches 8 bases. The CDR3 sequence is 17 residues long. CDR1 and CDR2 from the germline V gene are GEAIGNYY and EKD. The CDR3 reads CACDTLTGGPERVKLIF. The CDR3 DNA follows: TGTGCCTGTGACACGCTTACTGGGGGCCCCGAGAGGGTGAAACTCATCTTC.

This clone was recorded a few times. Since a much larger clone is just one base distant, this may be a read error. The chain employs TRDV2 and TRDJ1; TRDD3 agrees at 7 bases. From germline, CDR1 is GEAIGNYY and CDR2 EKD. V shed 1 base and J 2 bases; nucleotides not matched to a gene: 3. This CDR3 has 14 amino acids. The CDR3 region has the DNA TGTGCCTGTGACACACCGGGGGATACCGATAAACTCATCTTT. The encoded protein is CACDTPGDTDKLIF.

Comment on this clone: A much larger clone sits a single nucleotide away, making a read error possible. This chain joins TRDV2 and TRDJ3, with D perhaps TRDD3 (5 bases). CDR1 and CDR2 (germline): GEAIGNYY, EKD. The CDR3 has 21 residues. CDR3 DNA sequence: TGTGCCTATGACACGCCCGGGGGTACACCAGGGAGCTCCTGGGACACCCGACAGATGTTTTTC. It codes for CAYDTPGGTPGSSWDTRQMFF.

This clone is labeled medium-sized (0.01 to 0.1%). The chain links TRDV2 to TRDJ1, with TRDD3 matching over 10 bases. This CDR3 spans 20 amino acids. V gave up 3 bases and J gave up 0 bases; unmatched junction bases: 18. The germline gives CDR1 GEAIGNYY, CDR2 EKD. The chain's CDR3 is CACDALGDRGAPPHTDKLIF. The CDR3 nucleotides read TGTGCCTGTGACGCCCTGGGGGATAGAGGGGCCCCCCCCCACACCGATAAACTCATCTTT.

This clone was observed a handful of times. This may come from a read error, since a much larger clone is one base off. The chain's CDR3 is CACGTWGIVHSWDTRQMFF. The CDR3 DNA reads TGTGCCTGTGGCACCTGGGGGATCGTCCACTCCTGGGACACCCGACAGATGTTTTTC. This chain links TRDV2 with TRDJ3; TRDD3 aligns across 9 bases. The CDR3 has 19 residues. The V gene's germline CDR1 is GEAIGNYY and CDR2 EKD.

The rearrangement links TRDV2 to TRDJ1, with 7 bases that match TRDD3. V lost 0 bases, J lost 0 bases, and 12 bases stayed unmatched. The CDR3 contains 18 residues. Germline V gene sequence: CDR1 GEAIGNYY, CDR2 EKD. Here the CDR3 reads CACDTIMGELFYTDKLIF. DNA for the CDR3: TGTGCCTGTGACACCATAATGGGGGAACTCTTTTACACCGATAAACTCATCTTT.

The sample holds a few counts of this clone. This may arise from a read error, as a much more abundant clone is one base away. CDR3 DNA sequence: TGTGCCTGTGACAACGTACTGGGGGACGTCAGCTCCTGGGACGCCCGACAGATGTTTTTC. This codes for CACDNVLGDVSSWDARQMFF. The rearrangement uses TRDV2 and TRDJ3; 9 nucleotides match TRDD3. Germline loops: CDR1 GEAIGNYY, CDR2 EKD. The CDR3 totals 20 residues.

This clone is termed medium-sized (0.01 to 0.1%). This chain joins TRDV2 and TRDJ3; 10 nucleotides match TRDD3. CDR1 is GEAIGNYY and CDR2 is EKD in the germline V gene. J was trimmed by 0 bases and V by 3 bases; bases with no gene match: 7. The CDR3 runs 19 residues. The CDR3: CACDYGGYADSWDTRQMFF. In DNA form, the CDR3 reads TGTGCCTGTGACTACGGGGGATACGCGGACTCCTGGGACACCCGACAGATGTTTTTC.